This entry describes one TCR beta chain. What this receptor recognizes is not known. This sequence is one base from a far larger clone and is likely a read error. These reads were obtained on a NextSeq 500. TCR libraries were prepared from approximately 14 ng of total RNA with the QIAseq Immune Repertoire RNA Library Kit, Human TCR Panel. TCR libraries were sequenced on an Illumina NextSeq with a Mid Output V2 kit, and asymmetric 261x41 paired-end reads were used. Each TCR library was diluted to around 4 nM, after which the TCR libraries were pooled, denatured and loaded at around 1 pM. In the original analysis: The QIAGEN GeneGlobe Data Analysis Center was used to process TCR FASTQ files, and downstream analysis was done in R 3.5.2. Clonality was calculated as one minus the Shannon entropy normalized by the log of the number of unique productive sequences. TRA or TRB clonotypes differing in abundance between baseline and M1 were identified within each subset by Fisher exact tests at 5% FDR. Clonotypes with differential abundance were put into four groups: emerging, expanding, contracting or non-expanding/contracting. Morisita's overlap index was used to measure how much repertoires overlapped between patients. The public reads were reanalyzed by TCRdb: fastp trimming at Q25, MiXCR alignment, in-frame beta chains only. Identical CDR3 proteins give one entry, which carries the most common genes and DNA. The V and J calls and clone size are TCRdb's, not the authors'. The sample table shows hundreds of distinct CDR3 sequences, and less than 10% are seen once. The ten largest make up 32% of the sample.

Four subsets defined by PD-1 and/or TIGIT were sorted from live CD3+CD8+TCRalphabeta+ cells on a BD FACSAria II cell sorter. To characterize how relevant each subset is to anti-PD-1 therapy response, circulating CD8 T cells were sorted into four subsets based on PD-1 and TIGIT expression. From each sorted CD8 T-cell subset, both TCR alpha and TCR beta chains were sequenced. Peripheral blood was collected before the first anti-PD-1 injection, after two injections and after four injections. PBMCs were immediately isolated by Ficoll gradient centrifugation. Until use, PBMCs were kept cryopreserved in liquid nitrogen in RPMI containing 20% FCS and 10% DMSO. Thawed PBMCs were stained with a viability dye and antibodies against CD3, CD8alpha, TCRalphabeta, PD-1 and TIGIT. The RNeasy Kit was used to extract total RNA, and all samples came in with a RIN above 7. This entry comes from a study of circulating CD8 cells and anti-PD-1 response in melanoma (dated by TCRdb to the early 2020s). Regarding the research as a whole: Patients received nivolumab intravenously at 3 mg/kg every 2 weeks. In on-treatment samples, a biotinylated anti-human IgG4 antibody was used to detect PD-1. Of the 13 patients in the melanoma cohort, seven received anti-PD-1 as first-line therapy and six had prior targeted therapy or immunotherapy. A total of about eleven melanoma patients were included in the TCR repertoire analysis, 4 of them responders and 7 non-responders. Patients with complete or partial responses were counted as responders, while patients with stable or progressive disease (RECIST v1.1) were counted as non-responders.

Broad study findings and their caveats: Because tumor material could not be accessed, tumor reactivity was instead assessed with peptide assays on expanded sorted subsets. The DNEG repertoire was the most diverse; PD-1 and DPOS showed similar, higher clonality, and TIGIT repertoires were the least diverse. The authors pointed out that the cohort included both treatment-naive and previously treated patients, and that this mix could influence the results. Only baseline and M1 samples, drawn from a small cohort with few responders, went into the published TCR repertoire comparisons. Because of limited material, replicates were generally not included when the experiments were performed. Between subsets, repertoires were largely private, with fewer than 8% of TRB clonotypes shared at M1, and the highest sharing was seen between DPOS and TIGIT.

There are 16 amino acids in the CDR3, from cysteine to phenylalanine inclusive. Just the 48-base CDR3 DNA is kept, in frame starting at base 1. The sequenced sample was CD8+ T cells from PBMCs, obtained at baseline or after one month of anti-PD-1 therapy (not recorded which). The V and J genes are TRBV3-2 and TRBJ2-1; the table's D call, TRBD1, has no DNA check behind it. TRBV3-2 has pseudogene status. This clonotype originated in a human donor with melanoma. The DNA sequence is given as TGTGCCAGCAGCCCCCCCGGTGACTTCGCCTACAATGAGCAGTTCTTC. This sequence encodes CASSPPGDFAYNEQFF.